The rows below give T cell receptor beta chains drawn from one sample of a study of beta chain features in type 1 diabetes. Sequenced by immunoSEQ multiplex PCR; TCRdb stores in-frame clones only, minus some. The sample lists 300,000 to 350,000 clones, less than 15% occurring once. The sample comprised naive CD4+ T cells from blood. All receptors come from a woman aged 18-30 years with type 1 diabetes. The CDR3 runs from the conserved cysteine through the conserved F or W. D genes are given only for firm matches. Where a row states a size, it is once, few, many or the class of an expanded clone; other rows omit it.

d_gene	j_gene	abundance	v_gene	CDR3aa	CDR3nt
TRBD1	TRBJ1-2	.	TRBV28	CAGRGTGPMSWGYTF	TGTGCCGGCCGGGGGACAGGGCCCATGAGTTGGGGCTACACCTTC
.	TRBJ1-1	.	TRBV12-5	CASGLSGGGTEAFF	TGTGCTAGTGGCCTAAGTGGGGGAGGCACTGAAGCTTTCTTT
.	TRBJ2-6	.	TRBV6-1	CAAELRTGANVLTF	TGTGCCGCGGAGTTGAGGACTGGGGCCAACGTCCTGACTTTC
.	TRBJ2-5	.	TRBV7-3	CASSPTGWKETQYF	TGTGCCAGCAGCCCCACAGGGTGGAAGGAGACCCAGTACTTC
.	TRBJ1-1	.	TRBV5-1	CASSLYGGTEAFF	TGCGCCAGCAGCCTGTATGGGGGGACTGAAGCTTTCTTT
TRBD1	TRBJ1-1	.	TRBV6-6	CASSSGQGNTEAFF	TGTGCCAGCAGCTCCGGACAGGGGAACACTGAAGCTTTCTTT
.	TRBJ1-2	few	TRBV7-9	CASSLDGSNYGYTF	TGTGCCAGCAGCTTAGACGGGTCTAACTATGGCTACACCTTC
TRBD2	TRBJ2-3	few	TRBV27	CASSLMVSGSMDTQYF	TGTGCCAGCAGTTTAATGGTTAGCGGGAGTATGGATACGCAGTATTTT
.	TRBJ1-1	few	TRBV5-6	CASSLGREKVNTEAFF	TGTGCCAGCAGCTTGGGGAGAGAGAAAGTGAACACTGAAGCTTTCTTT
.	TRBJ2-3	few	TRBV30	CAWSVRGADTQYF	TGTGCCTGGAGTGTACGGGGGGCGGATACGCAGTATTTT
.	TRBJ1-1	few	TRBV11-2	CASSLVRGPRDTEAFF	TGTGCCAGCAGCTTAGTGCGGGGCCCGAGGGACACTGAAGCTTTCTTT
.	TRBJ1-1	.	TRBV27	CASSRPGMNTEAFF	TGTGCCAGCAGTCGCCCGGGGATGAACACTGAAGCTTTCTTT
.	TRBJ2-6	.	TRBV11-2	CASSLDPQGAPGANVLTF	TGTGCCAGCAGCTTAGATCCACAGGGAGCGCCTGGGGCCAACGTCCTGACTTTC
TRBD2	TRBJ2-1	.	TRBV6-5	CASRTSANEQFF	TGTGCCAGCCGGACTAGCGCTAATGAGCAGTTCTTC
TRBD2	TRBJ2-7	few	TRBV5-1	CASTWGLAGYEQYF	TGCGCCAGCACGTGGGGGCTAGCGGGCTACGAGCAGTACTTC
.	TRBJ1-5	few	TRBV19	CASSIPGKVQPQHF	TGTGCCAGTAGTATCCCAGGGAAGGTTCAGCCCCAGCATTTT
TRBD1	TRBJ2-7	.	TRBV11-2	CASSTTGTGGFYEQYF	TGTGCCAGCAGCACTACCGGGACAGGGGGCTTCTACGAGCAGTACTTC
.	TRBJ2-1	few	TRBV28	CASSEVRKRYNEQFF	TGTGCCAGCAGTGAAGTCAGGAAGCGGTACAATGAGCAGTTCTTC
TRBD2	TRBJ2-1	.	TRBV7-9	CASSLGAASGSSYNEQFF	TGTGCCAGCAGCTTAGGGGCGGCTAGCGGGAGCTCCTACAATGAGCAGTTCTTC
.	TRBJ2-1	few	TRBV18	CASSPAGRGNNEQFF	TGTGCCAGCTCACCTGCAGGGAGGGGGAACAATGAGCAGTTCTTC
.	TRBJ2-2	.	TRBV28	CASSLNWNTGELFF	TGTGCCAGCAGTTTAAACTGGAACACCGGGGAGCTGTTTTTT
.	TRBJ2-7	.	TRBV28	CASRRLDLGWDEQYF	TGTGCCAGCAGGCGACTAGATCTAGGGTGGGACGAGCAGTACTTC
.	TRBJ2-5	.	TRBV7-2	CASSLLKETQYF	TGTGCCAGCAGCCTGTTAAAAGAGACCCAGTACTTC
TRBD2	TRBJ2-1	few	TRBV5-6	CASSLEGLGGREQFF	TGTGCCAGCAGCTTGGAGGGACTAGGGGGTCGGGAGCAGTTCTTC
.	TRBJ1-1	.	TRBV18	CASSRGQNTEAFF	TGTGCCAGCTCCCGAGGACAGAACACTGAAGCTTTCTTT
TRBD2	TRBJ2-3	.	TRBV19	CASSIDGTSVSTDTQYF	TGTGCCAGTAGTATAGATGGGACTAGCGTTAGCACAGATACGCAGTATTTT
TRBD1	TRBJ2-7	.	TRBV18	CASSLLGTDEQYF	TGTGCCAGCTCACTTTTAGGGACAGACGAGCAGTACTTC
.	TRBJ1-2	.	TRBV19	CASSQGGDGNAYGYTF	TGTGCCAGTAGTCAAGGGGGAGACGGAAACGCCTATGGCTACACCTTC
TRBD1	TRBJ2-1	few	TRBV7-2	CASSLGQYNEQFF	TGTGCCAGCAGCTTGGGACAGTACAATGAGCAGTTCTTC
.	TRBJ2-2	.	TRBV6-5	CASSYSPSASRGELFF	TGTGCCAGCAGTTACTCTCCTTCGGCTAGCCGGGGGGAGCTGTTTTTT
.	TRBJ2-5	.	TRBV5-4	CASSFPLASGETQYF	TGTGCCAGCAGCTTCCCTCTGGCGAGCGGGGAGACCCAGTACTTC
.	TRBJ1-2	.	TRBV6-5	CASSSHWDSNYGYTF	TGTGCCAGCAGTAGCCATTGGGACTCTAACTATGGCTACACCTTC
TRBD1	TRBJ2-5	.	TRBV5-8	CASSSTGTGWETQYF	TGTGCCAGCAGCTCGACCGGGACAGGGTGGGAGACCCAGTACTTC
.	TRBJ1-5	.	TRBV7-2	CASSLVGSGQPQHF	TGTGCCAGCAGCTTAGTTGGGTCGGGTCAGCCCCAGCATTTT
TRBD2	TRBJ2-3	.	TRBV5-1	CASSPIAGGPPDTQYF	TGCGCCAGCAGCCCTATAGCGGGAGGGCCTCCAGATACGCAGTATTTT
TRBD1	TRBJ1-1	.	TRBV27	CASSGQGLNTEAFF	TGTGCCAGCAGCGGACAGGGGCTGAACACTGAAGCTTTCTTT
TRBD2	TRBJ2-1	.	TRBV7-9	CASSISGSSYNEQFF	TGTGCCAGCAGCATTAGCGGGAGCTCCTACAATGAGCAGTTCTTC
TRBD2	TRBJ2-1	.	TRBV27	CASNFAGTSDDEQFF	TGTGCCAGCAACTTTGCCGGGACTAGCGATGATGAGCAGTTCTTC
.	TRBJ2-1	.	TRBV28	CASSSAKSEQFF	TGTGCCAGCAGTTCTGCTAAATCCGAGCAGTTCTTC
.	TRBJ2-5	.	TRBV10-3	CAISELLQETQYF	TGTGCCATCAGTGAGCTTCTCCAAGAGACCCAGTACTTC
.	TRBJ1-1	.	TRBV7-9	CASSSLGVDTEAFF	TGTGCCAGCAGCTCCCTCGGAGTAGATACTGAAGCTTTCTTT
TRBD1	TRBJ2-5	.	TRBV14	CASSQDGGDRETQYF	TGTGCCAGCAGCCAAGATGGTGGGGACAGGGAGACCCAGTACTTC
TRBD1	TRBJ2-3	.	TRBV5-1	CASSPTTGGRDTQYF	TGCGCCAGCAGCCCCACGACAGGGGGCAGAGATACGCAGTATTTT
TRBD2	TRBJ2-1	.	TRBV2	CATTQASGYNEQFF	TGTGCCACCACGCAGGCTAGCGGTTACAATGAGCAGTTCTTC
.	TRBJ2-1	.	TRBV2	CASSLGTWGEQFF	TGTGCCAGCAGTTTAGGGACATGGGGGGAGCAGTTCTTC
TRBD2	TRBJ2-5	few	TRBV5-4	CASSLGTSGIETQYF	TGTGCCAGCAGCCTCGGGACTAGCGGGATAGAGACCCAGTACTTC
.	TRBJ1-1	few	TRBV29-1	CSVVFVRNTEAFF	TGCAGCGTTGTTTTCGTGAGGAACACTGAAGCTTTCTTT
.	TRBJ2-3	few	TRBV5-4	CASSLYSLPKALF	TGTGCCAGCAGCCTATACAGCCTCCCCAAAGCCCTTTTT
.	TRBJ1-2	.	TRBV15	CATSRDREAGGYTF	TGTGCCACCAGCAGAGATCGGGAAGCAGGTGGCTACACCTTC
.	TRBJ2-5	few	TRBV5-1	CASSLLHQETQYF	TGCGCCAGCAGCCTCCTACACCAAGAGACCCAGTACTTC
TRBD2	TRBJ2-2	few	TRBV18	CASSWGLANTGELFF	TGTGCCAGCTCGTGGGGACTAGCGAACACCGGGGAGCTGTTTTTT
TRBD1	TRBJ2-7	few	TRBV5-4	CASSLGTGPTYEQYF	TGTGCCAGCAGCTTAGGGACAGGTCCAACCTACGAGCAGTACTTC
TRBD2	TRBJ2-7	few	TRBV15	CATSRDGGTYEQYF	TGTGCCACCAGCAGAGACGGGGGGACCTACGAGCAGTACTTC
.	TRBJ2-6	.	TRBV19	CASRRVPLGANVLTF	TGTGCCAGTCGGAGGGTCCCGCTAGGGGCCAACGTCCTGACTTTC
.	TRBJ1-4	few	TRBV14	CASSPRVTNEKLFF	TGTGCCAGCAGCCCCCGGGTTACGAATGAAAAACTGTTTTTT
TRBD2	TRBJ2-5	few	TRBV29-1	CSVGGATTSGRETQYF	TGCAGCGTTGGAGGGGCCACGACTAGCGGGAGGGAGACCCAGTACTTC
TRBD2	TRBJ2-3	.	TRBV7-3	CASSLAGGRAVDTQYF	TGTGCCAGCAGCTTAGCCGGCGGGAGGGCCGTAGATACGCAGTATTTT
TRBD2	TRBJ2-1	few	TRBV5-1	CASSRTSGSYNEQFF	TGCGCCAGCAGCCGAACTAGCGGCTCCTACAATGAGCAGTTCTTC
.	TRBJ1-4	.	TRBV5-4	CASSLAGEEKLFF	TGTGCCAGCAGCTTGGCGGGGGAGGAAAAACTGTTTTTT